A single T cell receptor beta chain is shown here with its context. This could be a read error, since a much larger clone is one nucleotide away. The conserved phenylalanine or tryptophan is not found at the CDR3 terminus, so this likely reflects a read error. Combining a sample-barcoded 5' primer with a J-beta primer mix, a second PCR ran for roughly 7 to 11 cycles. TCRdb used MiXCR to reprocess the 5' RACE reads, holding one entry per CDR3 protein. The sample consists of approximately 690,000 distinct CDR3 sequences, 40% to 45% of them appearing once. These data come from a study of blood T cells in healthy people across ages. This CDR3 spans 12 amino acids. V shed 0 bases and J shed 8 bases, with 5 bases lying between them. Germline CDR1 and CDR2: SGHTA and FQGNSA.

The sequence derives from an elderly man in good health. Input material: blood. The chain recombines TRBV7-2 with TRBJ2-1, with D uncertain. The CDR3 reads CASSLALDEQFS. In DNA, the CDR3 is TGTGCCAGCAGCTTAGCGTTAGATGAGCAGTTCTCC.